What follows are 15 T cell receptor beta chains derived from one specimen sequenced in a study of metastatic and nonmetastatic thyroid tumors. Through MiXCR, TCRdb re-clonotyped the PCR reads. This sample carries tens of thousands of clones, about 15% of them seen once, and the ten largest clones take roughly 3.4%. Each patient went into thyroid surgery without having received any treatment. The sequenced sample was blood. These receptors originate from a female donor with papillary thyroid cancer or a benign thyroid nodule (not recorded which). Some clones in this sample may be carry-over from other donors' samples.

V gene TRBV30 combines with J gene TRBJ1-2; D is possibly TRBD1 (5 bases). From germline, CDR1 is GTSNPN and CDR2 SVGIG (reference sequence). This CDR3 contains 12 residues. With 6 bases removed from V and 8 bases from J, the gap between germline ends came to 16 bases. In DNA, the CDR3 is TGTGCCTGTCCCGCGGGGGTGGGCGGCTACACCTTC. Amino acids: CACPAGVGGYTF.

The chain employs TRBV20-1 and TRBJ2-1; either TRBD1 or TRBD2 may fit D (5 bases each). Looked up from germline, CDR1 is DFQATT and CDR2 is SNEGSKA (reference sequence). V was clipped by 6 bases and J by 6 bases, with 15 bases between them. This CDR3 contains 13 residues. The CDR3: CSALIRGTNEQFF. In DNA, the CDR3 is TGCAGTGCCCTAATTCGGGGCACCAATGAGCAGTTCTTC.

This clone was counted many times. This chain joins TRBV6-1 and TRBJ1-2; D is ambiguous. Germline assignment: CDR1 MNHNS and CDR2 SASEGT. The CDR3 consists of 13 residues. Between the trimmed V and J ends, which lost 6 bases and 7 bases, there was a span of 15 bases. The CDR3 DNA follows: TGTGCCAGCAGCTTAGATGGGAGGTCTGGCTACACCTTC. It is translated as CASSLDGRSGYTF.

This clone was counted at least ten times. The CDR3: CAISDNLLQETQYF. The DNA of the CDR3 is TGTGCCATCAGTGACAATCTGCTACAAGAGACCCAGTACTTC. This rearrangement joins TRBV10-3 to TRBJ2-5; D is ambiguous. CDR3 length: 14 residues. Germline V lookup: CDR1 ENHRY, CDR2 SYGVKD. The ends were cut back, 3 bases at V and 2 bases at J, with 10 bases in the middle.

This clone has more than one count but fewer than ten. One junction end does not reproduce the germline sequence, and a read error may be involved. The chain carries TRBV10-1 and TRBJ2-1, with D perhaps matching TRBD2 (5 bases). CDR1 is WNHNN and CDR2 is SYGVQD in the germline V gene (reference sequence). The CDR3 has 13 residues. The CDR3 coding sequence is TGTGCCAGCAGTGAGTGTACTAGCAATGAGCAGTTCTTC. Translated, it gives CASSECTSNEQFF.

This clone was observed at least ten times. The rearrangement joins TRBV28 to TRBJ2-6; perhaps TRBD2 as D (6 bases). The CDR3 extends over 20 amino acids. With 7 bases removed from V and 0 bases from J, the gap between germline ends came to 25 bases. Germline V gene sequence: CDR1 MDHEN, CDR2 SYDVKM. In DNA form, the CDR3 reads TGTGCCAGCAAGTCCACCCCCGGGGACTCCTCTCCCTCTGGGGCCAACGTCCTGACTTTC. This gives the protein CASKSTPGDSSPSGANVLTF.

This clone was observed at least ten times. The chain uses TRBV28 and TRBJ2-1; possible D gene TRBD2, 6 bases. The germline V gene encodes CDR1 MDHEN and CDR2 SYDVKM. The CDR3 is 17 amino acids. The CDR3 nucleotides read TGTGTCTCGGGGGTAGCGGAGGATTTCAGCTCCTACAATGAGCAGTTCTTC. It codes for CVSGVAEDFSSYNEQFF.

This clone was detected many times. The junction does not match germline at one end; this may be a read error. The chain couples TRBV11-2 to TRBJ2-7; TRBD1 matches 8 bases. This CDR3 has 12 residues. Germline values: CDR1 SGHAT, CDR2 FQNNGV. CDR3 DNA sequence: TGTGCCAGCAGCTTAAGTCGGACAGGGCCGGACTTC. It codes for CASSLSRTGPDF.

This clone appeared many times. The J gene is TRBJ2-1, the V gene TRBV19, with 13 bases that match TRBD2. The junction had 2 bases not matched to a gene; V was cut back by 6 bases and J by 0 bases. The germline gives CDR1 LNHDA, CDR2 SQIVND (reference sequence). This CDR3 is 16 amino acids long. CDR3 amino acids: CASRLAGGSSYNEQFF. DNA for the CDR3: TGTGCCAGTAGACTAGCGGGAGGGAGCTCCTACAATGAGCAGTTCTTC.

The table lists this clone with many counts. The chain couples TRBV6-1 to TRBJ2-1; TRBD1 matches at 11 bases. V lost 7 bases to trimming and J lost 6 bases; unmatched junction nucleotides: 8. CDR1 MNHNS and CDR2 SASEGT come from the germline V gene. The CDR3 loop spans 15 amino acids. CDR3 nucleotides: TGTGCCAGCACCGCTGGACAGGGGGCCTTCAATGAGCAGTTCTTC. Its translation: CASTAGQGAFNEQFF.

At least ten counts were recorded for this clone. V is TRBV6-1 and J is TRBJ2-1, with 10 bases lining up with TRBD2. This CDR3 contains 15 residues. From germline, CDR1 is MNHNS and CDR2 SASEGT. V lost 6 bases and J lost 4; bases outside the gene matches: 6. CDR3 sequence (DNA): TGTGCCAGCAGGCCGCTAGCGGGAGAATACAATGAGCAGTTCTTC. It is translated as CASRPLAGEYNEQFF.

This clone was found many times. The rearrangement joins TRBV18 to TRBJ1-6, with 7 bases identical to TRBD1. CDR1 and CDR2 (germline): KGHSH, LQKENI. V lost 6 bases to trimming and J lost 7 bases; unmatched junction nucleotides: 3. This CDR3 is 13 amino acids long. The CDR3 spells CASSGQSNSPLHF. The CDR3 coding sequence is TGTGCCAGCTCGGGACAGTCAAATTCACCCCTCCACTTT.

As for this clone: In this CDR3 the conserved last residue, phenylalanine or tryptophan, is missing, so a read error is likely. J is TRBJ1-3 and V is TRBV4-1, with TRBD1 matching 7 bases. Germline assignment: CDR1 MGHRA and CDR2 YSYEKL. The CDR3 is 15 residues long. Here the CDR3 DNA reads TGCGCCAGCAGCCAAGGACAGGGTGCTGGAAACGCCATATATTCT. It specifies CASSQGQGAGNAIYS.

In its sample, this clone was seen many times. The CDR3 DNA reads TGTGCCAGCGATTTAGGGACCAGTTCCTATGGCTACACCTTC. Amino acid sequence: CASDLGTSSYGYTF. The V call is TRBV6-2 or TRBV6-3, the J call TRBJ1-2, with D perhaps matching TRBD1 (5 bases). Germline loops: CDR1 MNHEY, CDR2 SVGEGT. V was shortened by 8 bases and J by 4 bases, with 17 bases between the two germline ends. This CDR3 spans 14 amino acids.

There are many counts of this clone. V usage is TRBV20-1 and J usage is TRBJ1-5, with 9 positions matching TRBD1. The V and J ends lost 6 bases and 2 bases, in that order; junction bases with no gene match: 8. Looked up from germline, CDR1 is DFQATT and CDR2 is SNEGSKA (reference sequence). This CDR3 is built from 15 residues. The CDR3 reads CSAPKRTGGNQPQHF. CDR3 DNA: TGCAGTGCACCGAAAAGGACAGGGGGCAATCAGCCCCAGCATTTT.